A selection of T cell receptor beta chains follows, all from one sample in a study of blood T cells in healthy people across ages. A single record per CDR3 protein comes from TCRdb applying MiXCR to the 5' RACE reads. Seen here are hundreds of thousands of distinct CDR3 sequences, about 27% observed once, and the top ten hold over 3.5%. The sample also formed part of further work on T cells of mothers and their children.

The sequenced sample was blood. These receptors originate from a boy aged 2 to 10 in good health. Each CDR3 is given with its conserved first and last residue. The order of the fields is D gene, clone size, J gene, V gene, CDR3 protein, CDR3 DNA. D genes are given only for firm matches. Only part of the rows carry a size: once, few, many, or a class if the clone is expanded.

NA NA TRBJ2-7 TRBV15 CATSPEGQGVYEQYF TGTGCCACCAGCCCCGAGGGGCAGGGTGTGTACGAGCAGTACTTC
TRBD2 few TRBJ2-5 TRBV27 CASSTIAGALYERYF TGTGCCAGCAGTACAATAGCGGGAGCGCTCTACGAGCGGTACTTC
NA NA TRBJ2-5 TRBV7-6 CASSYPGTPQETQYF TGTGCCAGCAGCTACCCCGGGACTCCTCAAGAGACCCAGTACTTC
NA NA TRBJ2-2 TRBV11-2 CASSAVTWNTGELFF TGTGCCAGCAGCGCCGTTACATGGAACACCGGGGAGCTGTTTTTT
TRBD2 few TRBJ2-7 TRBV5-1 CASSSVVTSAYEQYF TGCGCCAGCAGCTCGGTGGTGACTAGCGCCTACGAGCAGTACTTC
NA NA TRBJ2-3 TRBV6-6 CASTLPGTRGADTQYF TGTGCCAGCACACTCCCCGGGACTCGAGGCGCAGATACGCAGTATTTT
NA NA TRBJ1-2 TRBV4-3 CASSPGAGVYGYTF TGCGCCAGCAGCCCGGGGGCAGGGGTCTATGGCTACACCTTC
NA few TRBJ1-3 TRBV5-6 CASSVQGRNTIYF TGTGCCAGCAGCGTACAGGGACGGAACACCATATATTTT
NA few TRBJ2-3 TRBV3-1 CASSQDIFLGPDTQYF TGTGCCAGCAGCCAAGATATCTTTTTGGGCCCAGATACGCAGTATTTT
NA many TRBJ2-7 TRBV20-1 CSAGRDGGYEQYF TGCAGTGCTGGCCGGGACGGAGGCTACGAGCAGTACTTC
NA few TRBJ2-7 TRBV20-1 CSARDLRDSYEQYF TGCAGTGCTAGAGATCTTAGAGACTCCTACGAGCAGTACTTC
NA NA TRBJ1-2 TRBV20-1 CSARTGQRYGYTF TGCAGTGCTAGAACAGGACAGCGCTATGGCTACACCTTC
NA NA TRBJ2-5 TRBV20-1 CSARAAGPETQYF TGCAGTGCTAGAGCCGCCGGGCCAGAGACCCAGTACTTC
NA few TRBJ2-6 TRBV12-3/TRBV12-4 CASTETGANVLTF TGTGCCAGCACTGAAACTGGGGCCAACGTCCTGACTTTC
NA NA TRBJ2-2 TRBV5-1 CASSNIGELFF TGCGCCAGCAGCAACATCGGGGAGTTGTTTTTT
TRBD1 NA TRBJ2-4 TRBV3-1 CASSLRTGKNIQYF TGTGCCAGCAGCCTTAGGACAGGGAAAAACATTCAGTACTTC
NA NA TRBJ2-2 TRBV4-1 CASSQEGTRAGGELFF TGCGCCAGCAGCCAAGAAGGGACACGAGCTGGCGGGGAGCTGTTTTTT
NA NA TRBJ1-1 TRBV6-1 CASRAPGGEMNTEAFF TGTGCCAGCAGGGCACCCGGCGGGGAAATGAACACTGAAGCTTTCTTT
NA few TRBJ1-1 TRBV20-1 CSARRGNTEAFF TGCAGTGCTAGAAGGGGAAACACTGAAGCTTTCTTT
NA few TRBJ2-5 TRBV5-1 CASSRAWVRETQYF TGCGCCAGCAGCCGAGCGTGGGTTAGGGAGACCCAGTACTTC
NA NA TRBJ2-2 TRBV7-3 CASSLRPPAGELFF TGTGCCAGCAGCTTAAGGCCTCCAGCCGGGGAGCTGTTTTTT
TRBD1 few TRBJ2-5 TRBV6-5 CASNPRDRGLGTQYF TGTGCCAGCAACCCCCGGGACAGGGGGCTGGGGACCCAGTACTTC
NA NA TRBJ2-5 TRBV4-3 CASSLEKGRTAQETQYF TGCGCCAGCAGCCTCGAAAAGGGTCGGACTGCACAAGAGACCCAGTACTTC
TRBD1 NA TRBJ1-5 TRBV7-2 CASSPGQGVISNQPQHF TGTGCCAGCAGCCCGGGACAGGGGGTGATTAGCAATCAGCCCCAGCATTTT
TRBD2 few TRBJ2-5 TRBV5-1 CASSLEGGSMETQYF TGCGCCAGCAGCTTGGAAGGCGGGAGTATGGAGACCCAGTACTTC
TRBD2 few TRBJ2-5 TRBV6-5 CASSYGTSGRLSQETQYF TGTGCCAGCAGTTACGGGACTAGCGGGAGGTTGAGCCAAGAGACCCAGTACTTC
TRBD2 NA TRBJ2-5 TRBV9 CASSVAPRLASQETQYF TGTGCCAGCAGCGTAGCTCCAAGACTAGCGTCACAAGAGACCCAGTACTTC
TRBD2 few TRBJ2-7 TRBV7-2 CASSLEGRVTYEQYF TGTGCCAGCAGCTTAGAGGGGAGGGTGACCTACGAGCAGTACTTC
TRBD2 NA TRBJ2-7 TRBV6-2/TRBV6-3 CASSFTSGSPYEQYF TGTGCCAGCAGTTTCACTAGCGGGAGTCCCTACGAGCAGTACTTC
NA many TRBJ2-2 TRBV27 CASSEINTGELFF TGTGCCAGCAGCGAAATAAACACCGGGGAGCTGTTTTTT
NA few TRBJ2-1 TRBV12-3/TRBV12-4 CASSPPPEYNEQFF TGTGCCAGCAGTCCACCTCCCGAATACAATGAGCAGTTCTTC
NA NA TRBJ2-1 TRBV10-3 CAISESVAGRNEQFF TGTGCCATCAGTGAGTCAGTTGCGGGAAGGAATGAGCAGTTCTTC
NA few TRBJ2-3 TRBV12-3/TRBV12-4 CASTEASTDTQYF TGTGCCAGCACTGAAGCTAGCACAGATACGCAGTATTTT
TRBD1 few TRBJ2-7 TRBV5-1 CASKIGTGDYEQYF TGCGCCAGCAAGATCGGGACAGGCGATTACGAGCAGTACTTC
NA NA TRBJ2-1 TRBV29-1 CSDGAANEQFF TGCAGCGACGGGGCGGCCAATGAGCAGTTCTTC
NA NA TRBJ2-3 TRBV3-1 CASSQRVGKSDTQYF TGTGCCAGCAGCCAAAGAGTAGGGAAGAGTGATACGCAGTATTTT
TRBD2 NA TRBJ2-1 TRBV5-6 CASSFRGLRLALYNEQFF TGTGCCAGCAGCTTTCGGGGCTTGAGACTAGCTCTCTACAATGAGCAGTTCTTC
NA NA TRBJ1-1 TRBV4-1 CASSLGTRGNMNTEAFF TGCGCCAGCAGCCTCGGGACCCGCGGAAACATGAACACTGAAGCTTTCTTT
NA many TRBJ2-3 TRBV10-2 CASSEAGASGHRDTQYF TGCGCCAGCAGTGAGGCAGGGGCTAGCGGTCATCGGGATACGCAGTATTTT
TRBD2 NA TRBJ2-1 TRBV3-1 CASSQGRTSGGHYNEQFF TGTGCCAGCAGCCAGGGCCGGACTAGCGGGGGACACTACAATGAGCAGTTCTTC
NA few TRBJ2-2 TRBV29-1 CSVVTGVGAGELFF TGCAGCGTCGTGACGGGGGTAGGAGCCGGGGAGCTGTTTTTT